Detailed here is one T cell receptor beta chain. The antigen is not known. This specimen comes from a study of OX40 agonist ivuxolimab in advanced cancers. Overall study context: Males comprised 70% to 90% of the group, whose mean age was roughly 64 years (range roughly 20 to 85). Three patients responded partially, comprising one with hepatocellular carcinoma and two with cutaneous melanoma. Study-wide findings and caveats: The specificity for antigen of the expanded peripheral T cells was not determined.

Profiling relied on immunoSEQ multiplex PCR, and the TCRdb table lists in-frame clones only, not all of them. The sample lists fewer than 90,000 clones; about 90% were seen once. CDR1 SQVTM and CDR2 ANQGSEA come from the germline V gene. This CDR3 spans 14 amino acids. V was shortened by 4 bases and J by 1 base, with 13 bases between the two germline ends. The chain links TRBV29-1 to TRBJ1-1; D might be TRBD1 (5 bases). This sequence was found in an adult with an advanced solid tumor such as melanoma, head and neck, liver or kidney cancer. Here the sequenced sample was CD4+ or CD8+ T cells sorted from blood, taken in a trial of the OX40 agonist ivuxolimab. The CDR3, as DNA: TGCAGCGTTGCTAAGGGGTCCGGGAACACTGAAGCTTTCTTT. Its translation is CSVAKGSGNTEAFF.